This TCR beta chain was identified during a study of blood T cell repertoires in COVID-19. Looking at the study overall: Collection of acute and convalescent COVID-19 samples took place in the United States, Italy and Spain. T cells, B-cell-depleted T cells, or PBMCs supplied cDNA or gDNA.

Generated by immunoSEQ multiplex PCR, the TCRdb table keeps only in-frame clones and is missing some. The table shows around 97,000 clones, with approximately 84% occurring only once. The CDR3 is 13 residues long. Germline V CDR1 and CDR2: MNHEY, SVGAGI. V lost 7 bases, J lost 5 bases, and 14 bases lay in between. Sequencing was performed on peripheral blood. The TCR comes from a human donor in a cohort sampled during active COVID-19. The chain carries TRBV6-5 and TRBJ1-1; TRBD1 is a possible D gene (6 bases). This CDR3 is CASIKGGGTEAFF. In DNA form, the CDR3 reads TGTGCCAGCATCAAGGGAGGGGGGACTGAAGCTTTCTTT.